This TCR beta chain was found in a study of beta chain features in type 1 diabetes. As for the study in general: Patients looked much like healthy donors when it came to age, gender and cell yields.

On this clone itself: Its antigen is as yet unknown.

CD4+ naive, central memory, regulatory and stem cell-like memory cells were sorted via CD45RO/CCR7/CD25/CD127/CD95/CD27. Once sorted, every population was more than 98% pure. V lost 1 base and J 9 bases, leaving 13 bases between the germline ends. This CDR3 has 13 amino acids. CDR1 is GTSNPN and CDR2 is SVGIG in the germline V gene (reference sequence). Expressed TCRB transcripts were sequenced, since all the RNA that had been isolated was reverse transcribed. Libraries were prepared by immunoSEQ multiplex PCR; TCRdb keeps only in-frame clonotypes and omits some of them. The table lists under 450,000 clones, roughly 16% of them singletons. Study results and caveats: For patients, the naive, central memory and Treg TCRB repertoires appeared more alike than for healthy donors.

Sequencing was carried out using naive CD4+ T cells from blood. The sequence derives from a woman between 18 and 30 years old in good health. The rearrangement uses TRBV30 and TRBJ1-5; D possibly corresponds to TRBD1 (5 bases). For the CDR3, the DNA is TGTGCCTGGAGTGCGGGGGTTGGATGGCCCCAGCATTTT. Amino acids: CAWSAGVGWPQHF.